This T cell receptor beta chain was recorded in a study of cytomegalovirus exposure and HLA in healthy donors. The study's findings and limits: The records held CMV serostatus as the only immune exposure information. V- and J-gene trimming of TCR beta was linked (in a later analysis) to a missense DCLRE1C variant.

PCR used 60 Vbeta primers and 13 Jbeta primers. The assay was immunoSEQ multiplex PCR, and TCRdb's table has in-frame clones only and misses some. The sample has about 110,000 clones, around 75% seen once. On this clone itself: What it binds is not known.

CDR3 length equals 14 residues. CDR1 and CDR2 (germline): LNHDA, SQIVND (reference sequence). Trimming left V 4 bases short and J 2 bases short, with 10 bases between. Sequencing input: PBMCs. This chain links TRBV19 with TRBJ2-3; D might be TRBD1 (5 bases). The TCR sequence derives from a female donor in good health and CMV-seronegative. The CDR3 loop is CASSTRTYTDTQYF. The CDR3 DNA is TGTGCCAGTAGTACCCGGACATACACAGATACGCAGTATTTT.